This entry lists 14 T cell receptor beta chains sequenced from one sample in a study of CD8 T cells in Susac syndrome. Random-hexamer reverse transcription was applied to about 0.45 to 1 ug RNA. TCRdb called the immunoSEQ multiplex PCR reads again in MiXCR, with one record for every CDR3 protein. The data show some 210,000 distinct CDR3 sequences, less than 95% seen once. Sequenced input: CD4+ T cells from PBMCs. Receptors originate from a human donor with Susac syndrome.

The chain links TRBV12-3 or TRBV12-4 to TRBJ2-7, with D tentatively TRBD1 (5 bases). There are 14 residues in the CDR3. The ends were cut back, 1 base at V and 6 bases at J, with 13 bases in the middle. CDR3 protein: CASSLVGERSEQYF. The CDR3 coding sequence is TGTGCCAGCAGTTTAGTAGGGGAACGAAGCGAGCAGTACTTC.

The V and J genes are TRBV30 and TRBJ1-1, with unresolved D. CDR3 length: 13 amino acids. V lost 2 bases to trimming and J lost 3 bases, with 10 bases between them. Germline loops: CDR1 GTSNPN, CDR2 SVGIG (reference sequence). Here the CDR3 DNA reads TGTGCCTGGAGTCGAAAAGGGTACACTGAAGCTTTCTTT. It codes for CAWSRKGYTEAFF.

V usage is TRBV9 and J usage is TRBJ1-6; the D gene is possibly TRBD1 (5 bases). The germline CDR1 and CDR2 sequences are SGDLS and YYNGEE. V was clipped by 2 bases and J by 8 bases, with 11 bases between them. The CDR3 contains 14 residues. The CDR3 is CASSVLRVDSPLHF. In DNA, the CDR3 is TGTGCCAGCAGCGTGCTCAGGGTTGATTCACCCCTCCACTTT.

The CDR3 reads CSARRTGEQFF. In nucleotides, the CDR3 is TGCAGTGCTAGACGCACCGGGGAGCAGTTCTTC. J is TRBJ2-1 and V is TRBV20-1, with no clear D. V was pared by 2 bases and J by 10 bases, with 9 bases between. CDR3 size: 11 residues. In germline, CDR1 is DFQATT, CDR2 SNEGSKA (reference sequence).

The chain carries TRBV29-1 and TRBJ2-3; D not resolved. V was pared by 4 bases and J by 0 bases, with 14 bases between. The CDR3 sequence is 15 residues long. The germline V gene encodes CDR1 SQVTM and CDR2 ANQGSEA. In nucleotides, the CDR3 is TGCAGCGTTGCTTCTGACCCCTCTAGCACAGATACGCAGTATTTT. Its translation is CSVASDPSSTDTQYF.

V is TRBV20-1 and J is TRBJ2-1; D perhaps matches TRBD2 (6 bases). This CDR3 is 11 amino acids long. Trimming pared 3 bases from V and 10 bases from J, leaving 10 bases between. Germline CDR1 reads DFQATT; CDR2 reads SNEGSKA (reference sequence). This CDR3 reads CSASAAGEQFF. CDR3 coding DNA: TGCAGTGCTAGCGCGGCGGGGGAGCAGTTCTTC.

This chain links TRBV7-3 with TRBJ2-3; no definite D call. The CDR3 runs to 15 residues. V lost 4 bases to trimming and J lost 0 bases, with 11 bases between them. From germline, CDR1 is SGHTA and CDR2 FQGTGA. The chain's CDR3 is CASSSSTGSTDTQYF. DNA for the CDR3: TGTGCCAGCAGCTCCTCGACTGGGAGCACAGATACGCAGTATTTT.

J is TRBJ1-5 and V is TRBV10-1; maybe TRBD1 (5 bases). The CDR3 has 14 residues. CDR1 and CDR2 (germline): WNHNN, SYGVQD (reference sequence). Trimming stripped 0 bases from V and 9 bases from J, with 12 bases between. The CDR3 loop reads CASSESGAGGPQHF. The CDR3 bases are TGCGCCAGCAGTGAGTCTGGGGCCGGAGGGCCCCAGCATTTT.

This clonotype was detected only once. The genes are TRBV20-1 and TRBJ2-1, with D uncertain. The V and J ends lost 1 base and 3 bases respectively, with 22 bases between them. CDR1 DFQATT and CDR2 SNEGSKA come from the germline V gene (reference sequence). There are 18 residues in the CDR3. The CDR3 loop is CSARVLPSGSEFYNEQFF. In nucleotides, the CDR3 is TGCAGTGCTAGAGTCCTACCCTCCGGGTCCGAGTTCTACAATGAGCAGTTCTTC.

V usage is TRBV7-2 and J usage is TRBJ2-5, with no clear D. Germline lookup yields CDR1 SGHTA and CDR2 FQGNSA. The CDR3 length is 13 residues. Trimming removed 5 bases at V and 5 bases at J, with 12 bases between. CDR3 region: CASSTSGGETQYF. CDR3 DNA: TGTGCCAGCAGCACGTCCGGTGGGGAGACCCAGTACTTC. The complete variable domain, with remaining parts taken from reference TRBV7-2 and TRBJ2-5, reads GAGVSQSPSNKVTEKGKDVELRCDPISGHTALYWYRQSLGQGLEFLIYFQGNSAPDKSGLPSDRFSAERTGGSVSTLTIQRTQQEDSAVYLCASSTSGGETQYFGPGTRLLVL.

The CDR3 sequence is CSVAENTEAFF. The CDR3 nucleotides are TGCAGCGTTGCAGAGAACACTGAAGCTTTCTTT. The genes are TRBV29-1 and TRBJ1-1; no firm D call. The CDR3 runs to 11 residues. Trimming stripped 4 bases from V and 1 base from J, with 4 bases between. Germline CDR1 is SQVTM and CDR2 is ANQGSEA.

The chain is built from TRBV12-3 or TRBV12-4 and TRBJ1-2; the match to TRBD1 covers 8 bases. V trimming: 6 bases; J trimming: 3 bases; junction bases outside the gene matches: 6. The CDR3 runs to 14 residues. The CDR3 DNA reads as TGTGCCAGCAGGACCGGACAGGGCGACTATGGCTACACCTTC. Amino acids: CASRTGQGDYGYTF.

The V call is TRBV15, the J call TRBJ2-7; D not certain. CDR3 length: 15 amino acids. CDR1 and CDR2 (germline): LNHNV, YYDKDF (reference sequence). Between the trimmed V and J ends, which lost 7 bases and 0 bases, there was a span of 16 bases. The DNA of the CDR3 is TGTGCCACCACCCCCGGAGCAGGACGCTCCTACGAGCAGTACTTC. Its protein product is CATTPGAGRSYEQYF.

V gene TRBV6-2 or TRBV6-3 combines with J gene TRBJ1-2, with D unclear. Germline V gene sequence: CDR1 MNHEY, CDR2 SVGEGT. V was pared by 6 bases and J by 3 bases, with 17 bases between. The CDR3 totals 15 residues. The CDR3 DNA sequence: TGTGCCAGCAGGCCATCCGGGCGATACTACTATGGCTACACCTTC. This translates into CASRPSGRYYYGYTF.